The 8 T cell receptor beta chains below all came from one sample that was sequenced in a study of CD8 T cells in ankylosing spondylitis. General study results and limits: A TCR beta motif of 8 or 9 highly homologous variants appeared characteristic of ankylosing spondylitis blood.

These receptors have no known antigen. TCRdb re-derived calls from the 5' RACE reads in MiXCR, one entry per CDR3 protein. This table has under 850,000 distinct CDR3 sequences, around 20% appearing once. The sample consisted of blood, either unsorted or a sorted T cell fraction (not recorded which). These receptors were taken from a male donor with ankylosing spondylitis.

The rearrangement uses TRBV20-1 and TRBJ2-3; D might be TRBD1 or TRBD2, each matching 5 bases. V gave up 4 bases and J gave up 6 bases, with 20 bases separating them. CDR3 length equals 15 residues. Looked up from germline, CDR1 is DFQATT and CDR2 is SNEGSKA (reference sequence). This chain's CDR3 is CSANRDPVGVDTQYF. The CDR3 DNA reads TGCAGTGCTAACCGGGACCCCGTCGGGGTGGATACGCAGTATTTT.

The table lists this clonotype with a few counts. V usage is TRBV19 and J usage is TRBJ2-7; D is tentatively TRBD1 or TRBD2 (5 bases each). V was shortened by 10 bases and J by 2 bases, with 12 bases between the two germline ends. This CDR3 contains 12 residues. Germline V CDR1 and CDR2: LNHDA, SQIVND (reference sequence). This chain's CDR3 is CATRGSPYEQYF. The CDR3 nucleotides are TGTGCCACACGGGGCTCCCCCTACGAGCAGTACTTC. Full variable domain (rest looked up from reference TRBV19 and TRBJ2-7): DGGITQSPKYLFRKEGQNVTLSCEQNLNHDAMYWYRQDPGQGLRLIYYSQIVNDFQKGDIAEGYSVSREKKESFPLTVTSAQKNPTAFYLCATRGSPYEQYFGPGTRLTVT.

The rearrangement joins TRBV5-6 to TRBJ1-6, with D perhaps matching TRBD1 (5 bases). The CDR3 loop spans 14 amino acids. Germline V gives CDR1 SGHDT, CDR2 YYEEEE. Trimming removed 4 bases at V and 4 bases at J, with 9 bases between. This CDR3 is CASSAAGYNSPLHF. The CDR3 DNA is TGTGCCAGCAGCGCGGCAGGGTATAATTCACCCCTCCACTTT.

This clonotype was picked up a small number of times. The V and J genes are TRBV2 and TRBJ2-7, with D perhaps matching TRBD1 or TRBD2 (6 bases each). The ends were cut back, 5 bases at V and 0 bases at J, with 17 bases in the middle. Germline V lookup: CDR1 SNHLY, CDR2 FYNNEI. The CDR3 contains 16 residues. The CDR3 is CASSNTGPEGSYEQYF. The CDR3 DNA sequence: TGTGCCAGCAGTAACACAGGGCCGGAGGGCTCCTACGAGCAGTACTTC.

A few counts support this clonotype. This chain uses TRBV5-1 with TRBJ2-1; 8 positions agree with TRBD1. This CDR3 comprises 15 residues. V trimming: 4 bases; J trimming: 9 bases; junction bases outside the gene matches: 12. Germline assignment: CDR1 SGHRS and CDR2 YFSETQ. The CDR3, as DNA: TGCGCCAGCAGCCTACCGGACAGGGTAGTACGTGAGCAGTTCTTC. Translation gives CASSLPDRVVREQFF.

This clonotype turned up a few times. The CDR3 nucleotides read TGTGCCAGCAGCCGGGACAGCCCTACTGAAAAACTGTTTTTT. Protein sequence: CASSRDSPTEKLFF. This chain connects TRBV5-5 to TRBJ1-4; 7 bases align to TRBD1. In germline, CDR1 is SGHKS, CDR2 YYEKEE (reference sequence). This CDR3 region has 14 residues. The ends lost 4 bases at V and 7 bases at J; junction bases unmatched: 7.

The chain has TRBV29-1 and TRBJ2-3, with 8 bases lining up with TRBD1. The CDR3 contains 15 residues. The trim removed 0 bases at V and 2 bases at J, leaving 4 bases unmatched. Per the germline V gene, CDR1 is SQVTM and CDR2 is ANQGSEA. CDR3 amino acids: CSVEDQGAPTDTQYF. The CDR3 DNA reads TGCAGCGTTGAAGATCAGGGGGCCCCCACAGATACGCAGTATTTT.

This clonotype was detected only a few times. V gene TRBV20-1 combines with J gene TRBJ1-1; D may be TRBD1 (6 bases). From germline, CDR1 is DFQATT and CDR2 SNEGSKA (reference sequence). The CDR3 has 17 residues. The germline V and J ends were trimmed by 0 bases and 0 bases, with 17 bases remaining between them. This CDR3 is CSARDLGDTVLNTEAFF. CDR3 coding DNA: TGCAGTGCTAGAGATCTGGGGGACACCGTCCTGAACACTGAAGCTTTCTTT.